The clone carrying this TCR beta chain was recorded many times. Its antigen is currently unknown. Trimming left V 5 bases short and J 9 bases short, with 5 bases between. CDR3 length: 11 residues. Germline V CDR1 and CDR2: SGHTA, FQGNSA. This entry belongs to a study of T cell repertoires in cytomegalovirus infection. Study outcomes and limitations: Ex vivo responses were dominated by HLA-C-restricted CMV-specific TCR beta clonotypes.

TCRdb reanalysed the reads using MiXCR and keeps one entry per CDR3 protein. The top ten hold roughly 16% of the sample, which has some 250,000 distinct CDR3 sequences, around 8.7% seen once. This clonotype originated in a human donor in good health (CMV status not recorded). Some clones in this sample may be carry-over from other donors' samples. The chain joins TRBV7-2 to TRBJ1-6; D is ambiguous. Sample: PBMCs. The CDR3 DNA is TGTGCCAGCAGCCTAACTTCACCCCTCCACTTT. Its protein is CASSLTSPLHF.